The present T cell receptor beta chain was sequenced within a study of a mutant IDH1 vaccine in newly diagnosed glioma. Overall study context: Vaccination of patients was performed eight times, in weeks 1, 3, 5, 7, 11, 15, 19 and 23. Former treatment meant radiotherapy, temozolomide, or both; the majority had gotten both.

The time point was: week 11, during vaccination. Topical imiquimod was applied with each vaccine dose, which held 300 ug of mutant IDH1 20-mer peptide. Profiling relied on immunoSEQ multiplex PCR, and the TCRdb table lists in-frame clones only, not all of them. The top ten clones hold under 25% of a sample with 30,000 to 35,000 clones, around 87% of them seen once. As for this clone: The antigen is unknown.

Germline V gene data show CDR1 as LGHNA and CDR2 as YNFKEQ. The CDR3 has 11 amino acids. V was pared by 8 bases and J by 2 bases, with 6 bases between. This receptor was identified in a man between 18 and 35 years old with glioma. This specimen consisted of PBMCs, obtained from a glioma patient whose treatment included an IDH1 peptide vaccine. The chain is built from TRBV4-2 and TRBJ1-1; D gene ambiguous. This CDR3 is CASGKNTEAFF. The CDR3 DNA sequence: TGTGCCAGCGGGAAAAACACTGAAGCTTTCTTT.